These 2 T cell receptor beta chains came from one sample sequenced in a study of CD8+CD57+ T cells in acquired aplastic anemia. The TCR beta profiling, which covered VDJ combination and CDR3 sequence, was carried out using genomic DNA as the template. One entry per CDR3 protein results from TCRdb running MiXCR on the reads. The sample carries about 220,000 distinct CDR3 sequences, around 32% recorded once. The sample was sorted CD4+, CD8+, or CD8+CD57+ T cells (not recorded which) from PBMCs. These receptors were obtained from a human donor in good health, serving as a control.

With regard to this clonotype: A much larger clone differs from this one at a single base, so this may be a read error. The chain employs TRBV2 and TRBJ1-5, with a tentative D call TRBD1 (5 bases). CDR1 is SNHLY, CDR2 FYNNEI, per germline. The CDR3 has 14 residues. CDR3 coding DNA: TGTGCCAGCAGTGAGCAGGGTTTGGATCAGCCCCGGCATTTT. Translation gives CASSEQGLDQPRHF.

The genes are TRBV5-4 and TRBJ2-5; 7 bases are shared with TRBD1. Germline V CDR1 and CDR2: SGHNT, YYREEE (reference sequence). The CDR3 covers 13 residues. The junction had 2 bases not matched to a gene; V was cut back by 3 bases and J by 3 bases. The CDR3 DNA is TGTGCCAGCAGCTCCGGGACAGAAGAGACCCAGTACTTC. Translating it yields CASSSGTEETQYF.